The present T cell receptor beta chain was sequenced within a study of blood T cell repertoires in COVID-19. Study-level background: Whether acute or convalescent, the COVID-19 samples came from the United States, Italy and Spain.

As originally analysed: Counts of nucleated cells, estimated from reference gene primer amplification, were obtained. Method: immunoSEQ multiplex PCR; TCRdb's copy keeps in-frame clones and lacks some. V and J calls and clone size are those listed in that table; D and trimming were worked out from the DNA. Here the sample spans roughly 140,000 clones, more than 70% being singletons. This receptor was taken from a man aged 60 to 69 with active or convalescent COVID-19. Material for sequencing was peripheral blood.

The chain's CDR3 is CASSKERGGEQYF. The CDR3 DNA follows: TGTGCCAGCAGCAAAGAGAGAGGGGGCGAGCAGTACTTC. The chain carries TRBV21-1 and TRBJ2-7; the table's D call TRBD1 went unverified against the DNA. TRBV21-1 is an annotated pseudogene. The CDR3 extends over 13 amino acids.